Detailed here is one T cell receptor (beta chain). The protocol was immunoSEQ multiplex PCR, while the TCRdb copy is restricted to in-frame clones and leaves out a portion. The sample contains 90,000 to 100,000 clones, around 90% of which appear only once. This entry belongs to a study of blood T cell repertoires in COVID-19. Trimming shortened V by 11 bases and J by 3 bases, and 18 bases separated the two germline ends. The CDR3 contains 14 residues. Germline CDR1 is LGHDT and CDR2 is YNNKEL (reference sequence). Sequencing input: peripheral blood. This chain joins TRBV3-1 (or the pseudogene TRBV3-2) and TRBJ2-3; a weak D match, TRBD2 (5 bases). This sequence was found in a man aged 55 to 70 with COVID-19, enrolled during active disease. For the CDR3, the DNA is TGTGCCTCCTCGGGCGAGGGTAGAACAGATACGCAGTATTTT. Translating gives CASSGEGRTDTQYF.